Presented here are 26 T cell receptor beta chains from one specimen sequenced in a study of T cells in Graves' hyperthyroidism and ophthalmopathy. RNA transcripts yielded amplified TCR beta CDR3 regions. With the HTBI primer set, the TCR CDR3 went through a first round of RT-PCR. TCRdb ran MiXCR on the multiplex PCR reads and lists one entry per CDR3 protein. This sample has about 560,000 distinct CDR3 sequences, with 35% to 55% found just once. Sequencing was carried out using peripheral blood or thyroid tissue (not recorded which). These receptors were taken from a woman aged 18-29 years with Graves' hyperthyroidism.

The chain combines TRBV2 with TRBJ1-2, with D uncertain. Germline-derived CDR1 and CDR2 are SNHLY and FYNNEI. The germline V and J ends were trimmed by 0 bases and 2 bases, with 10 bases remaining between them. The length of the CDR3 is 15 residues. The DNA of the CDR3 is TGTGCCAGCAGTGAAGCGCCAGGACTCAACTATGGCTACACCTTC. It codes for CASSEAPGLNYGYTF.

On this clonotype itself: One end of the junction does not line up with germline, which may come from a read error. The chain is built from TRBV10-3 and TRBJ2-7; the match to TRBD2 covers 16 bases. The germline V gene encodes CDR1 ENHRY and CDR2 SYGVKD. The CDR3 runs to 16 residues. CDR3 coding DNA: TGTGCCAGCAGTACGGGACTAGCGGGAGGGAACTACGAGCAGTACTTC. Its protein product is CASSTGLAGGNYEQYF.

In this sample, this clonotype turned up a few times. The V gene is TRBV9, the J gene TRBJ2-2, with TRBD2 matching 7 bases. V lost 4 bases, J lost 5 bases, and 8 bases stayed unmatched. Per germline, CDR1 SGDLS and CDR2 YYNGEE. This CDR3 comprises 15 residues. CDR3 region: CASSTAGGSTGELFF. Written as DNA, the CDR3 is TGTGCCAGCAGCACTGCGGGCGGGAGTACCGGGGAGCTGTTTTTT.

This clonotype was detected only a few times. The chain joins TRBV5-4 to TRBJ1-4, with D possibly being TRBD1 (6 bases). Germline CDR1 is SGHNT and CDR2 is YYREEE (reference sequence). V was shortened by 1 base and J by 6 bases, with 19 bases between the two germline ends. This CDR3 spans 17 amino acids. The CDR3 is CASSLLFGGRGDEKLFF. The CDR3 DNA reads as TGTGCCAGCAGCTTGTTATTTGGTGGCAGGGGCGATGAAAAACTGTTTTTT.

In its sample, this clonotype was seen a few times. The V and J genes are TRBV5-1 and TRBJ1-1; no definite D call. Germline V lookup: CDR1 SGHRS, CDR2 YFSETQ. The length of the CDR3 is 14 residues. V lost 4 bases and J 0 bases, leaving 10 bases between the germline ends. The CDR3 DNA reads as TGCGCCAGCAGCCTCGACAATATGAACACTGAAGCTTTCTTT. Translating it yields CASSLDNMNTEAFF.

The rearrangement joins TRBV10-3 to TRBJ1-4; D gene unclear. There are 14 residues in the CDR3. Trimming took 3 bases from V and 7 from J, leaving 12 bases between them. Germline-derived CDR1 and CDR2 are ENHRY and SYGVKD. CDR3 sequence (DNA): TGTGCCATCAGTGAAGGTAGAGACACTGAAAAACTGTTTTTT. It encodes CAISEGRDTEKLFF.

This clonotype was recorded a few times. V is TRBV2 and J is TRBJ1-1; 8 bases are a match to TRBD1. Unmatched junction bases numbered 12, after V lost 6 bases and J lost 0 bases. The CDR3 has 17 amino acids. Germline values: CDR1 SNHLY, CDR2 FYNNEI. The CDR3 protein is CASRTGQGEILNTEAFF. CDR3 in DNA: TGTGCCAGCAGAACAGGACAGGGAGAGATTTTGAACACTGAAGCTTTCTTT.

A single count supports this clonotype. The chain uses TRBV10-3 and TRBJ2-6; no definite D call. The V end lost 3 bases, the J end lost 4 bases, and 4 bases lay between the germline ends. Germline V CDR1 and CDR2: ENHRY, SYGVKD. CDR3 length: 13 residues. Here the CDR3 reads CAISDEGANVLTF. CDR3 nucleotides: TGTGCCATCAGTGACGAAGGGGCCAACGTCCTGACTTTC.

At least ten counts were recorded for this clonotype. The CDR3 loop is CASIQGDGYGYTF. The CDR3 DNA is TGTGCCAGCATACAGGGTGATGGATATGGCTACACCTTC. The gene calls are TRBV2 and TRBJ1-2, with a weak D call TRBD1 (6 bases). Trimming left V 7 bases short and J 5 bases short, with 14 bases between. The CDR3 runs 13 residues. CDR1 is SNHLY, CDR2 FYNNEI, per germline.

V is TRBV7-2 and J is TRBJ1-1; D perhaps matches TRBD1 (6 bases). The germline gives CDR1 SGHTA, CDR2 FQGNSA. The CDR3 sequence is 14 residues long. V was trimmed by 2 bases and J by 7 bases, leaving 14 bases between them. The CDR3 loop is CASSLLYREGEAFF. CDR3 nucleotides: TGTGCCAGCAGCTTACTGTACAGGGAGGGTGAAGCTTTCTTT.

The CDR3 DNA reads TGTGCCACCAGTGATGCTTCGCCAGCGGGAGATGTAAAGACCCAGTACTTC. Translated, it gives CATSDASPAGDVKTQYF. V and J are TRBV24-1 and TRBJ2-5, with 8 bases fitting TRBD2. The CDR3 is 17 amino acids. Germline V gene lookup returns CDR1 KGHDR and CDR2 SFDVKD. Trimming at V came to 3 bases and at J to 6 bases, leaving 14 bases not matched to a gene.

J is TRBJ1-1 and V is TRBV29-1, with TRBD1 as a possible D gene (6 bases). Trimming pared 7 bases from V and 0 bases from J, leaving 15 bases between. From germline, CDR1 is SQVTM and CDR2 ANQGSEA. CDR3 length: 14 amino acids. This CDR3 is CSARRGRVNTEAFF. CDR3 nucleotides: TGCAGCGCACGTCGGGGGCGGGTGAACACTGAAGCTTTCTTT.

The V and J genes are TRBV9 and TRBJ1-2; D gene unclear. Germline V lookup: CDR1 SGDLS, CDR2 YYNGEE. V lost 1 base and J 2 bases, leaving 6 bases between the germline ends. This CDR3 is built from 13 residues. The CDR3 here is CASSVKHNYGYTF. DNA for the CDR3: TGTGCCAGCAGCGTAAAACACAACTATGGCTACACCTTC.

With regard to this clonotype: A much larger clone differs by one base, so this may be a read error. V gene TRBV7-2 combines with J gene TRBJ2-7; 7 bases line up with TRBD2. Trimming removed 1 base from V and 2 bases from J; junction bases left unmatched: 8. The CDR3 contains 16 residues. Germline CDR1 is SGHTA and CDR2 is FQGNSA. CDR3 sequence (DNA): TGTGCCAGCAGCTTAGGGCGGCTAGCGGAGACCTACGAGCAGTACTTC. Translation: CASSLGRLAETYEQYF.

This clonotype was seen a few times. The chain employs TRBV4-2 and TRBJ2-5; D call uncertain. V shed 0 bases and J shed 4 bases, with 12 bases lying between them. Germline V CDR1 and CDR2: LGHNA, YNFKEQ. This CDR3 contains 15 residues. CDR3 DNA: TGTGCCAGCAGCCAAGATCAGATGCAGGCAGAGACCCAGTACTTC. Translating gives CASSQDQMQAETQYF.

The chain combines TRBV19 with TRBJ2-7; D not resolved. This CDR3 has 13 residues. CDR1 and CDR2 from the germline V gene are LNHDA and SQIVND (reference sequence). V lost 5 bases and J 3 bases, leaving 11 bases between the germline ends. The CDR3 coding sequence is TGTGCCAGTAGTCCCTCTGCGGTCTACGAGCAGTACTTC. It is translated as CASSPSAVYEQYF.

CDR3 DNA sequence: TGTGCCACCAGTAACCCGACAGGGGGTAATGAAAAACTGTTTTTT. Its protein is CATSNPTGGNEKLFF. This chain joins TRBV24-1 and TRBJ1-4; 9 bases align to TRBD1. The CDR3 loop spans 15 amino acids. Germline assignment: CDR1 KGHDR and CDR2 SFDVKD. V lost 6 bases to trimming and J lost 4 bases; unmatched junction nucleotides: 5.

This clonotype was detected many times. The chain links TRBV2 to TRBJ1-5; D remains unclear. CDR3 length equals 15 residues. Trimming took 4 bases from V and 2 from J, leaving 12 bases between them. Germline V gene sequence: CDR1 SNHLY, CDR2 FYNNEI. The CDR3 DNA reads as TGTGCCAGCAGTGTTGGTGCACGGGGCAATCAGCCCCAGCATTTT. Translating it yields CASSVGARGNQPQHF.

This clonotype has a single count. This chain links TRBV9 with TRBJ1-5; weak D call: TRBD1 (6 bases). Germline CDR1 reads SGDLS; CDR2 reads YYNGEE. V dropped 10 bases and J dropped 2 bases, with 19 bases sitting between them. The CDR3 covers 15 residues. CDR3 DNA: TGTGCCTGGAGTGGGGGGACAATCGGCAATCAGCCCCAGCATTTT. This translates into CAWSGGTIGNQPQHF.

The chain combines TRBV7-9 with TRBJ1-5; D is unresolved. The CDR3 totals 16 residues. V lost 5 bases and J lost 6, with 20 bases in between. Germline V gene lookup returns CDR1 SEHNR and CDR2 FQNEAQ (reference sequence). CDR3 DNA: TGTGCCAGCAGCCCAAGTGGGGTGTTGCTTAGTCAGCCCCAGCATTTT. As protein: CASSPSGVLLSQPQHF.

For this clonotype: One end of the junction varies from germline; a read error may be responsible. This chain links TRBV25-1 with TRBJ1-4, with D perhaps TRBD1 (6 bases). The CDR3 consists of 10 residues. Per germline, CDR1 MGHDK and CDR2 SYGVNS. This CDR3 is CTSMTGKLFF. The CDR3 nucleotides read TGTACCAGCATGACAGGAAAACTGTTTTTT. The full variable domain, rest sourced from reference TRBV25-1 and TRBJ1-4, is EADIYQTPRYLVIGTGKKITLECSQTMGHDKMYWYQQDPGMELHLIHYSYGVNSTEKGDLSSESTVSRIRTEHFPLTLESARPSHTSQYLCTSMTGKLFFGSGTQLSVL.

To note about this clonotype: The junction departs from the called germline gene at one end, perhaps through a read error. This chain links TRBV7-3 with TRBJ2-2, with D uncertain. Germline lookup yields CDR1 SGHTA and CDR2 FQGTGA. This CDR3 region has 14 residues. DNA for the CDR3: TGCGCCAGCAGCCAAGAATGGCGGACCGGGGAGCTGTTTTTT. Its protein product is CASSQEWRTGELFF.

The chain employs TRBV11-1 and TRBJ2-5; 10 nucleotides agree with TRBD2. This CDR3 has 17 residues. Losses at the gene ends were 8 bases for V and 0 bases for J; bases not matched to a gene: 12. Germline lookup yields CDR1 SGHAT and CDR2 FQDESV (reference sequence). CDR3 coding DNA: TGTGCCAGCGGCCAACCGTCTAGCGGGAGCAACCAAGAGACCCAGTACTTC. The encoded protein is CASGQPSSGSNQETQYF.

This clonotype was seen only a few times. The V gene is TRBV19, the J gene TRBJ2-7; 9 nucleotides line up with TRBD1. This CDR3 comprises 15 residues. V lost 4 bases, J lost 0 bases, and 4 bases stayed unmatched. Per germline, CDR1 LNHDA and CDR2 SQIVND (reference sequence). The CDR3 here is CASSTGQGSSYEQYF. As DNA, the CDR3 is TGTGCCAGTAGTACGGGACAGGGAAGCTCCTACGAGCAGTACTTC.

This chain uses TRBV10-3 with TRBJ2-7; 9 nucleotides line up with TRBD1. From germline, CDR1 is ENHRY and CDR2 SYGVKD. The CDR3 is 14 amino acids. V shed 8 bases and J 6 bases; nucleotides not matched to a gene: 11. Here the CDR3 DNA reads TGTGCCATCCAGCCCGGGACAGGGTCCATCGAGCAGTACTTC. It specifies CAIQPGTGSIEQYF.

The V and J genes are TRBV7-8 and TRBJ2-6; perhaps D is TRBD1 or TRBD2 (5 bases each). V was trimmed by 1 base and J by 6 bases, leaving 7 bases between them. This CDR3 comprises 14 residues. Germline lookup yields CDR1 SGHVS and CDR2 FQNEAQ. CDR3 in DNA: TGTGCCAGCAGCTTAGACGGGACGGCCAACGTCCTGACTTTC. Protein sequence: CASSLDGTANVLTF.